This TCR beta chain was captured in a study of cytomegalovirus exposure and HLA in healthy donors. Among the 110 or so subjects of the validation cohort, separate from the 666-subject first cohort, were the donors. Profiled with immunoSEQ multiplex PCR; TCRdb holds only in-frame clones, not every one. Of more than 110,000 clones in the sample, 85% to 95% were seen once. The V end was cut by 5 bases, the J end by 3 bases, with 13 bases between. This CDR3 is built from 14 residues. CDR1 is SQVTM, CDR2 ANQGSEA, per germline. This rearrangement joins TRBV29-1 to TRBJ2-2, with D unresolved. The sequenced sample was PBMCs. This TCR derives from a man between 18 and 35 years old in good health and CMV-seropositive. The CDR3 loop is CSVSHDFYTGELFF. The CDR3, as DNA: TGCAGCGTTTCCCATGACTTCTACACCGGGGAGCTGTTTTTT.